What follows are 11 T cell receptor beta chains derived from one specimen sequenced in a study of T cells in Graves' hyperthyroidism and ophthalmopathy. Template material for amplifying TCR beta CDR3 regions consisted of RNA transcripts. The HTBI primer set drove a first-round RT-PCR of the TCR CDR3. TCRdb redid the calling of the multiplex PCR reads with MiXCR, one entry per CDR3 protein. The sample contains a few hundred thousand distinct CDR3 sequences, roughly 50% of which appear only once. Sequencing used peripheral blood or thyroid tissue (not recorded which). These TCRs come from a woman between 18 and 29 years old with Graves' hyperthyroidism.

Ten or more counts support this clonotype. The chain links TRBV7-9 to TRBJ1-2; D gene unclear. V lost 1 base, J lost 4 bases, and 10 bases lay in between. CDR3 length: 14 amino acids. Germline CDR1 SEHNR, CDR2 FQNEAQ (reference sequence). The CDR3 DNA reads TGTGCCAGCAGCTTAGTCTTCGGTCTCTATGGCTACACCTTC. Its translation: CASSLVFGLYGYTF. Based on the CDR3 plus reference TRBV7-9 and TRBJ1-2, the full variable domain is DTGVSQNPRHKITKRGQNVTFRCDPISEHNRLYWYRQTLGQGPEFLTYFQNEAQLEKSRLLSDRFSAERPKGSFSTLEIQRTEQGDSAMYLCASSLVFGLYGYTFGSGTRLTVV.

The chain employs TRBV2 and TRBJ2-7, with D perhaps assigned TRBD1 or TRBD2 (5 bases each). The CDR3 consists of 11 residues. V was cut by 8 bases and J by 7 bases, with 12 bases left in between. CDR1 is SNHLY, CDR2 FYNNEI, per germline. CDR3 region: CASAFGAEQYF. CDR3 DNA: TGTGCCAGCGCGTTCGGGGCTGAGCAGTACTTC.

A note on this clonotype: The junction differs from germline at one of its ends, possibly a read error. The DNA for the CDR3 is TGTGCCATCAGTGAGTCAGGAACGAGCGAAAAACTGCTTTTT. As protein: CAISESGTSEKLLF. The chain links TRBV10-3 to TRBJ1-4, with D unclear. From germline, CDR1 is ENHRY and CDR2 SYGVKD. This CDR3 is 14 amino acids long.

The chain couples TRBV7-6 to TRBJ2-7, with D perhaps matching TRBD1 or TRBD2 (5 bases each). V gave up 8 bases and J gave up 3 bases, with 23 bases separating them. The CDR3 runs 16 residues. Germline V gene lookup returns CDR1 SGHVS and CDR2 FNYEAQ. The CDR3 here is CASSLSPGRTNYEQYF. The CDR3 DNA reads TGTGCCAGCTCACTATCTCCGGGACGAACGAACTACGAGCAGTACTTC. The entire variable domain, with the rest obtained from reference TRBV7-6 and TRBJ2-7, is as follows: GAGVSQSPRYKVTKRGQDVALRCDPISGHVSLYWYRQALGQGPEFLTYFNYEAQQDKSGLPNDRFSAERPEGSISTLTIQRTEQRDSAMYRCASSLSPGRTNYEQYFGPGTRLTVT.

V and J are TRBV7-2 and TRBJ2-7; D not certain. This CDR3 is built from 17 residues. Germline V lookup: CDR1 SGHTA, CDR2 FQGNSA. The germline V and J ends were trimmed by 1 base and 5 bases, with 21 bases remaining between them. For the CDR3, the DNA is TGTGCCAGCAGCTTAGGTCGCTTAGTGGGCAGGCCGCACGAGCAGTACTTC. Its protein is CASSLGRLVGRPHEQYF.

Notes on this clonotype: A much larger clone sits a single nucleotide away, making a read error possible. This chain uses TRBV7-9 with TRBJ1-2; D not certain. The CDR3 is made up of 11 amino acids. Germline V lookup: CDR1 SEHNR, CDR2 FQNEAQ (reference sequence). The CDR3 region has the DNA TGTGCCAGCAGCTTAGAGGTTGGCTACGCCTTC. Translating gives CASSLEVGYAF.

Of note for this clonotype: The junction and the germline gene differ at one end; a read error may be behind it. The CDR3 DNA sequence: TGCAGCGTTGAAATTGGGACTGAAGCTTTC. As protein: CSVEIGTEAF. This chain joins TRBV29-1 and TRBJ2-6; D might be TRBD2 (6 bases). This CDR3 contains 10 residues. From germline, CDR1 is SQVTM and CDR2 ANQGSEA.

The V gene is TRBV9, the J gene TRBJ2-7; D perhaps matches TRBD2 (6 bases). Germline assignment: CDR1 SGDLS and CDR2 YYNGEE. This CDR3 has 15 amino acids. V gave up 7 bases and J gave up 6 bases, with 23 bases separating them. Here the CDR3 reads CASSSDRDLLGEQYF. The DNA for the CDR3 is TGTGCCAGCTCAAGCGACCGGGACTTACTAGGCGAGCAGTACTTC.

The chain employs TRBV29-1 and TRBJ2-7, with 10 positions matching TRBD1. Germline values: CDR1 SQVTM, CDR2 ANQGSEA. CDR3 size: 15 residues. V lost 3 bases and J lost 6; bases outside the gene matches: 11. CDR3 nucleotide sequence: TGCAGCGTTGAGGCCCGGGACAGGGGAAACGGCGAGCAGTACTTC. Its protein product is CSVEARDRGNGEQYF.

Worth noting for this clonotype: A read error may explain this, as a much larger clone is one base away. The chain employs TRBV6-1 and TRBJ2-5; no clear D gene. V was shortened by 2 bases and J by 1 base, with 8 bases between the two germline ends. Per germline, CDR1 MNHNS and CDR2 SASEGT. This CDR3 contains 14 residues. The CDR3 is CASSESLGQETQYF. CDR3 DNA sequence: TGTGCCAGCAGTGAATCCCTCGGCCAAGAGACCCAGTACTTC.

The rearrangement joins TRBV11-3 to TRBJ2-7, with D possibly being TRBD2 (6 bases). V lost 5 bases to trimming and J lost 6 bases, with 23 bases between them. The germline gives CDR1 SGHNT, CDR2 YENEEA. The CDR3 is 16 residues long. CDR3 DNA: TGTGCCAGCAGCCAAGACCTAATCCAACTAGCCGGCGAGCAGTACTTC. Protein: CASSQDLIQLAGEQYF.